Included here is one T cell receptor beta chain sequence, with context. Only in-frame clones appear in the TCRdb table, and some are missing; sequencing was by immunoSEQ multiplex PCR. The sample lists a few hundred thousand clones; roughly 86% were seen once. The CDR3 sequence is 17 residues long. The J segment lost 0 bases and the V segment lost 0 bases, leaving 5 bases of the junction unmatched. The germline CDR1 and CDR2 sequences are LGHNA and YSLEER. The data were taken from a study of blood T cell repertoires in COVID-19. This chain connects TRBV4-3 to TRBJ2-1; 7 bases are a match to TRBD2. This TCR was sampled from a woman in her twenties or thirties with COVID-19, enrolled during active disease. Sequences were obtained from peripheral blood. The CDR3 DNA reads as TGCGCCAGCAGCCAAGAGATTGGACTAGTCTCCTACAATGAGCAGTTCTTC. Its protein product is CASSQEIGLVSYNEQFF.